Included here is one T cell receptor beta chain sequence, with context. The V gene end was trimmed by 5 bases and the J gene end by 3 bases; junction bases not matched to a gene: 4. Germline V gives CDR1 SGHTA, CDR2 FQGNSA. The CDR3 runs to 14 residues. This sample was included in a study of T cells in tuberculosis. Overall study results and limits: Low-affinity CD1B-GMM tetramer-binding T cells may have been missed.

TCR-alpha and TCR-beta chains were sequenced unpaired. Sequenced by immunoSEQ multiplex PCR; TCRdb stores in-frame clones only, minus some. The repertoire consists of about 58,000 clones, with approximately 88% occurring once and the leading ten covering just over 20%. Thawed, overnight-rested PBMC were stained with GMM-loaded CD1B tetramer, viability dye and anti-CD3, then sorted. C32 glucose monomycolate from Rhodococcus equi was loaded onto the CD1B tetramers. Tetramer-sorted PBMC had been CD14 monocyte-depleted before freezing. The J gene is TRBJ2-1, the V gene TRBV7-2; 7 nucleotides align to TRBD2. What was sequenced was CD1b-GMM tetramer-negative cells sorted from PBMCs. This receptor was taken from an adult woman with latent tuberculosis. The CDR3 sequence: CASSPSSGYNEQFF. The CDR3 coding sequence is TGTGCCAGCAGCCCCTCTAGCGGCTACAATGAGCAGTTCTTC.